This TCR beta chain was sequenced during a study of blood T cell repertoires in COVID-19. Study overall: Samples came from the United States, Italy and Spain, spanning acute and convalescent COVID-19. From T cells, B-cell-depleted T cells, or PBMCs came the material, which was cDNA or gDNA.

The CDR3 length is 16 residues. V lost 1 base and J lost 5; bases outside the gene matches: 9. Germline loops: CDR1 MNHEY, CDR2 SMNVEV (reference sequence). By sample fraction, this clone is large. Original handling: How many nucleated cells were present was estimated from reference gene primer amplification. Method: immunoSEQ multiplex PCR; TCRdb's copy keeps in-frame clones and lacks some. The V and J calls and the clone size are those of that table, but D and trimming were determined from the DNA. The sample yields over 60,000 clones, around 89% seen once. Material: peripheral blood. The V gene is TRBV27, the J gene TRBJ2-7; TRBD2 agrees at 9 bases. The sequence was obtained from a man aged 45-65 years with acute or convalescent COVID-19. The CDR3 loop is CASSLWAGGPRNEQYF. The CDR3 nucleotides are TGTGCCAGCAGTTTATGGGCGGGAGGGCCAAGAAACGAGCAGTACTTC.